This T cell receptor (beta chain) was recorded in a study of regulatory T cells in long-lasting Graves disease. Study outcomes and limitations: Patients with persistent Graves' had lower TCR diversity than newly diagnosed patients. Results may be inaccurate due to the small sample size.

As for this clonotype: No antigen is known for it. Germline is not matched at one junction end, which may reflect a read error.

The CDR3 has 15 amino acids. Germline V CDR1 and CDR2: DFQATT, SNEGSKA (reference sequence). iRepertoire HTBI primers and Arm-PCR of CDR3 regions built TCR beta libraries. TCRdb re-called the multiplex PCR reads through MiXCR, storing one row per CDR3 protein. The sample contains roughly 500,000 distinct CDR3 sequences, 22% of which appear only once. Time point: persistent/refractory GD, antithyroid drugs over 5 years with positive TRAb. There was RNA extracted from PBMCs, and the TCR library was made from it. The sequencing here drew on peripheral blood mononuclear cells (PBMCs), taken when the disease was refractory, from a patient treated with antithyroid drugs. The clonotype originates from a female donor with Graves disease. J is TRBJ1-2 and V is TRBV20-1; the match to TRBD1 covers 9 bases. The CDR3 DNA reads as TGCAGTGCCACGAGCCACCGGGACAGGGCCTATGGCCACACCTTC. The encoded protein is CSATSHRDRAYGHTF.